The 9 T cell receptor beta chains below were found in one sample sequenced in a study of blood T cell repertoires in COVID-19. Profiled with immunoSEQ multiplex PCR; TCRdb holds only in-frame clones, not every one. Here the sample spans approximately 300,000 clones, around 90% being singletons. The sequenced sample was peripheral blood. These receptors were obtained from a woman aged 25 to 39 with COVID-19, enrolled during active disease.

The V gene is TRBV21-1, the J gene TRBJ2-2; the table's D call, TRBD1, has no DNA check behind it. TRBV21-1 is listed as a pseudogene. CDR3 length: 17 amino acids. CDR3 protein: CASSARRTGSNTGELFF. The CDR3 bases are TGTGCCAGCAGCGCCCGACGGACAGGGTCGAACACCGGGGAGCTGTTTTTT.

The rearrangement links TRBV2 to TRBJ2-7; D unresolved. With 6 bases removed from V and 3 bases from J, the gap between germline ends came to 12 bases. Germline CDR1 is SNHLY and CDR2 is FYNNEI. This CDR3 is 13 amino acids long. The CDR3 here is CASRVDTFYEQYF. For the CDR3, the DNA is TGTGCCAGCAGGGTTGACACATTCTACGAGCAGTACTTC. Supplemented by reference TRBV2 and TRBJ2-7, the full variable domain reads EPEVTQTPSHQVTQMGQEVILRCVPISNHLYFYWYRQILGQKVEFLVSFYNNEISEKSEIFDDQFSVERPDGSNFTLKIRSTKLEDSAMYFCASRVDTFYEQYFGPGTRLTVT.

The rearrangement links TRBV30 to TRBJ1-1; 7 bases agree with TRBD1. V was clipped by 6 bases and J by 5 bases; unmatched bases: 6. CDR1 GTSNPN and CDR2 SVGIG come from the germline V gene (reference sequence). The CDR3 contains 12 residues. The CDR3 sequence: CACDRVGTEAFF. As DNA, the CDR3 is TGTGCCTGCGACAGGGTAGGTACTGAAGCTTTCTTT.

The chain joins TRBV7-8 to TRBJ1-3, with D tentatively TRBD1 (5 bases). CDR3 size: 17 residues. Trimming pared 0 bases from V and 6 bases from J, leaving 18 bases between. Germline-derived CDR1 and CDR2 are SGHVS and FQNEAQ. The CDR3 sequence: CASSLAVPTDELNTIYF. CDR3 coding DNA: TGTGCCAGCAGCTTAGCGGTCCCGACAGACGAACTAAACACCATATATTTT.

The rearrangement joins TRBV2 to TRBJ2-2; TRBD2 aligns across 11 bases. The CDR3 runs 14 residues. In germline, CDR1 is SNHLY, CDR2 FYNNEI. The junction had 3 bases not matched to a gene; V was cut back by 8 bases and J by 4 bases. The CDR3 here is CASGLAGVTGELFF. CDR3 nucleotide sequence: TGTGCCAGCGGACTAGCGGGCGTCACCGGGGAGCTGTTTTTT. The whole variable domain, remainder taken from reference TRBV2 and TRBJ2-2, is EPEVTQTPSHQVTQMGQEVILRCVPISNHLYFYWYRQILGQKVEFLVSFYNNEISEKSEIFDDQFSVERPDGSNFTLKIRSTKLEDSAMYFCASGLAGVTGELFFGEGSRLTVL.

The rearrangement links TRBV6-5 to TRBJ1-2, with TRBD1 identical over 9 bases. The CDR3 covers 16 residues. Germline V gene sequence: CDR1 MNHEY, CDR2 SVGAGI. The V segment lost 1 base and the J segment 4 bases; nucleotides outside the gene matches: 7. CDR3 sequence: CASSYFGQGQGYGYTF. CDR3 DNA sequence: TGTGCCAGCAGTTACTTCGGACAGGGGCAGGGCTATGGCTACACCTTC.

V and J are TRBV19 and TRBJ1-2; D perhaps matches TRBD1 (5 bases). V was trimmed by 7 bases and J by 4 bases, leaving 25 bases between them. Germline V CDR1 and CDR2: LNHDA, SQIVND (reference sequence). This CDR3 is built from 17 residues. The CDR3 region is CASIISRSGQGVYGYTF. The CDR3 nucleotides read TGTGCCAGTATAATCTCGCGTTCTGGGCAGGGTGTCTATGGCTACACCTTC.

V gene TRBV4-1 combines with J gene TRBJ2-2; D might be TRBD2 (6 bases). Germline CDR1 MGHRA, CDR2 YSYEKL. The length of the CDR3 is 14 residues. V was clipped by 5 bases and J by 9 bases, with 16 bases between them. In DNA form, the CDR3 reads TGCGCCAGCAGCGGAGGGGAGCTCAACTGGGAGCTGTTTTTT. This sequence encodes CASSGGELNWELFF.

The chain uses TRBV18 and TRBJ1-4; possible D gene TRBD1, 5 bases. The CDR3 covers 16 residues. Trimming took off 5 bases at V and 0 bases at J, with 13 bases between the two ends. The germline CDR1 and CDR2 sequences are KGHSH and LQKENI. The DNA for the CDR3 is TGTGCCAGCTCAGTTACAACAGGCACAACTAATGAAAAACTGTTTTTT. It encodes CASSVTTGTTNEKLFF.